This TCR beta chain emerged from a study of vaccination and CD4 T cells after COVID-19. Background on the study: Cellular stimulation was performed using overlapping spike peptides derived from SARS-CoV-2, HCoV-NL63, HCoV-OC43 and HCoV-229E. In the control cultures, a CEFX pool, an HIV-1 Nef pool, or no peptide was supplied.

An Oncomine TCR Beta short-read assay was used to sequence the DNA from cultured CD4+ T cells. Using its own MiXCR run on the PCR reads, TCRdb lists one record per CDR3 protein. The sample has around 5,900 distinct CDR3 sequences, approximately 60% seen once. Within the sample, this clonotype is large. What it recognizes is unknown. The CDR3 has 14 residues. Trimming took off 4 bases at V and 4 bases at J, with 11 bases between the two ends. From germline, CDR1 is MDHEN and CDR2 SYDVKM. Noted treatment: approximately nine-day PBMC culture with coronavirus spike peptide pools or control peptides (ViraFEST assay). TCR sequencing followed the expansion of antigen-specific T cells with peptide pools in ViraFEST.

Sequencing was performed on CD4+ T cells from blood, cultured in vitro. This clonotype originated in a human donor who had recovered from COVID-19. The rearrangement links TRBV28 to TRBJ1-5; no clear D gene. The CDR3 reads CASSSGTLNQPQHF. The CDR3 coding sequence is TGTGCCAGCAGTTCTGGAACGCTAAATCAGCCCCAGCATTTT.